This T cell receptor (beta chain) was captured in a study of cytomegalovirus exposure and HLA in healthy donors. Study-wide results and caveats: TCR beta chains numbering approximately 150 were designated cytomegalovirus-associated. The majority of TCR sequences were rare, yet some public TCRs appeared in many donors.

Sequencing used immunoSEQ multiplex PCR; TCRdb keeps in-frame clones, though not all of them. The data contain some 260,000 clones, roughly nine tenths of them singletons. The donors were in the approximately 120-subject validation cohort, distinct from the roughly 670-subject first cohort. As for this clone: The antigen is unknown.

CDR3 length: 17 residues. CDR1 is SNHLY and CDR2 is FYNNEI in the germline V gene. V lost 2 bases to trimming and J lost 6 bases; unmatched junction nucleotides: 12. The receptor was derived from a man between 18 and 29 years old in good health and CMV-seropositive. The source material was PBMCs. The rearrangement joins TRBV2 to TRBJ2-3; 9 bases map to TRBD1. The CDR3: CASSEYSGQGRRDTQYF. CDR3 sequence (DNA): TGTGCCAGCAGTGAATACTCGGGACAGGGCCGGAGGGATACGCAGTATTTT.